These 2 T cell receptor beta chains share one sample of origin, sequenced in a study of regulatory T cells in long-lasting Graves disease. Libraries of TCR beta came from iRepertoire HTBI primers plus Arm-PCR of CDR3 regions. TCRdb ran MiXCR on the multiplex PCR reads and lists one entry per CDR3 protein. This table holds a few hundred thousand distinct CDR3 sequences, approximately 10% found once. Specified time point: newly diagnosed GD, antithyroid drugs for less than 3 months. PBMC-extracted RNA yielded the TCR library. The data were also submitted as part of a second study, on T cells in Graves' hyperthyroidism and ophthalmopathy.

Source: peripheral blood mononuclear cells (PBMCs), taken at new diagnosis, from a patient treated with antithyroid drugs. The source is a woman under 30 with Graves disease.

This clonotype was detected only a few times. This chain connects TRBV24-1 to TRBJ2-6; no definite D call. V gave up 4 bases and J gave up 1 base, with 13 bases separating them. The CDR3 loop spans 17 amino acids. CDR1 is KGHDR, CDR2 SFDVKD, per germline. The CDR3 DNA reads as TGTGCCACCAGTGACTATACTACGTCTTCTGGGGCCAACGTCCTGACTTTC. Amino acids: CATSDYTTSSGANVLTF.

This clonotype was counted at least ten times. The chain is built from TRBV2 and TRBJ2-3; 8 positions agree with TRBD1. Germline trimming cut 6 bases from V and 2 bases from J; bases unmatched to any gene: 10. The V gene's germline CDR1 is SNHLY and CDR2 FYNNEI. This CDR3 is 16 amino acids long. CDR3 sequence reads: CASRALQGGHTDTQYF. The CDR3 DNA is TGTGCCAGCAGAGCGCTACAGGGGGGCCACACAGATACGCAGTATTTT.